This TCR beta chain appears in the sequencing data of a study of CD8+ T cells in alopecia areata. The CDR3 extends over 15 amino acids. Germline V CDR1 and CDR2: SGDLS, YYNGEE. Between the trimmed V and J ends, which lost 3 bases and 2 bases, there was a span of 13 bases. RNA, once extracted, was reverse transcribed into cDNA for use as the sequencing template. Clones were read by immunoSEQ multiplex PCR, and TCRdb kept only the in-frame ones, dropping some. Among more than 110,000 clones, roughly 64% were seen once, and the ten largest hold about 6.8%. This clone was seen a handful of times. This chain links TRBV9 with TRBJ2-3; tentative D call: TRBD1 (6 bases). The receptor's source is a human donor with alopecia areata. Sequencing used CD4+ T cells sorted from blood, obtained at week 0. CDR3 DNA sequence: TGTGCCAGCAGCGGGAATGGACAGCCCACAGATACGCAGTATTTT. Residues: CASSGNGQPTDTQYF.